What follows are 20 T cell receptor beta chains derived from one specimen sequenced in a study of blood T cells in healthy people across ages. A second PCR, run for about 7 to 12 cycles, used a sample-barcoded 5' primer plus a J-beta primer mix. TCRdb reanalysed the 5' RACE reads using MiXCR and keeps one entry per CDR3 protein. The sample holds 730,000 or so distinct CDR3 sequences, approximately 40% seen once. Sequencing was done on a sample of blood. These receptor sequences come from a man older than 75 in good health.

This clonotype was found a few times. CDR3 sequence: CASSLDVVAGDTQYF. For the CDR3, the DNA is TGTGCCAGCAGCTTAGATGTGGTAGCGGGGGATACGCAGTATTTT. The chain carries TRBV7-2 and TRBJ2-3, with TRBD2 matching over 8 bases. Germline V CDR1 and CDR2: SGHTA, FQGNSA. Losses at the gene ends were 1 base for V and 6 bases for J; bases not matched to a gene: 6. The CDR3 totals 15 residues.

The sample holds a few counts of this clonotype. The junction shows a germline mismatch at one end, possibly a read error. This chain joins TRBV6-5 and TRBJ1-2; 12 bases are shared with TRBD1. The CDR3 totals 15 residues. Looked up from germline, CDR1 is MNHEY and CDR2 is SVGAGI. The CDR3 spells CASFRGGQGAYGYTF. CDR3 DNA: TGTGCCAGCTTCAGAGGGGGACAGGGGGCCTATGGCTATACCTTC.

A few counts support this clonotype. The CDR3 here is CASRISYEQYF. CDR3 coding DNA: TGTGCCAGCAGGATCTCCTACGAGCAGTACTTC. V and J are TRBV6-2 or TRBV6-3 and TRBJ2-7; the D is unclear. Germline-derived CDR1 and CDR2 are MNHEY and SVGEGT. The CDR3 has 11 amino acids. V lost 6 bases, J lost 0 bases, and 3 bases lay in between.

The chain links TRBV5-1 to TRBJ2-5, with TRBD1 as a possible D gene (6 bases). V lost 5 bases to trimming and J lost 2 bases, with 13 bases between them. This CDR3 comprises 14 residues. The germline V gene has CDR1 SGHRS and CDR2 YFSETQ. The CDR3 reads CASRARQAQETQYF. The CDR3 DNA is TGCGCCAGCAGAGCGCGACAGGCTCAAGAGACCCAGTACTTC.

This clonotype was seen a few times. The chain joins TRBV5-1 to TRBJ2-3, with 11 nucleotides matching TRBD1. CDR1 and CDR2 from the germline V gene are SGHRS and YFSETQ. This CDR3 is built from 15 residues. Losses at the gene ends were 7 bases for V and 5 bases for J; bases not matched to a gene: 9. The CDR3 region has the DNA TGCGCCAGCCGGACGGGGACAGGGGGTCTAGATACGCAGTATTTT. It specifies CASRTGTGGLDTQYF.

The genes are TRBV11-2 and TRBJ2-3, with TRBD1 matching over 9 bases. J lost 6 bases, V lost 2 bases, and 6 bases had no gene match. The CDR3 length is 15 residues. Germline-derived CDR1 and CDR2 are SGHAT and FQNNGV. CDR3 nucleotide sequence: TGTGCCAGCAGCTTATTGACAGGGGGTGGCGATACGCAGTATTTT. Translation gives CASSLLTGGGDTQYF.

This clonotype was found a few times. The CDR3 nucleotides read TGTGCCAGCAGTGAAACCCAACTCCAGACAGGGTCGGTTCGATATACGCAGTATTTT. Translation gives CASSETQLQTGSVRYTQYF. The V gene is TRBV2, the J gene TRBJ2-3, with 7 positions matching TRBD1. Unmatched junction bases numbered 21, after V lost 2 bases and J lost 7 bases. Germline V gives CDR1 SNHLY, CDR2 FYNNEI. This CDR3 comprises 19 residues.

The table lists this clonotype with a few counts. CDR3 sequence (DNA): TGTGCCAGCAGTGGGGCTAGCGGGAGGGCCGTGGCAGATACGCAGTATTTT. This sequence encodes CASSGASGRAVADTQYF. The chain uses TRBV2 and TRBJ2-3, with 12 nucleotides matching TRBD2. This CDR3 is 17 amino acids long. Per the germline V gene, CDR1 is SNHLY and CDR2 is FYNNEI. Trimming removed 4 bases from V and 4 bases from J; junction bases left unmatched: 9.

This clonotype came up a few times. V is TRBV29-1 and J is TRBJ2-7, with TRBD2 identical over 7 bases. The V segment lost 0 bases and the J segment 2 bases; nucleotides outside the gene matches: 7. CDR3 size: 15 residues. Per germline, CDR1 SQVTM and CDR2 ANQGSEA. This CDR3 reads CSVEDLVGGTYEQYF. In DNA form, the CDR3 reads TGCAGCGTTGAAGATCTGGTGGGAGGGACCTACGAGCAGTACTTC.

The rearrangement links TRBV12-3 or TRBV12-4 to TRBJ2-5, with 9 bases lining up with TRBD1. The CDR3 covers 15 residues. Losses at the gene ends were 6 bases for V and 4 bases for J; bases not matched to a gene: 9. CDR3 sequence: CASRRQQGAGETQYF. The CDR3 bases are TGTGCCAGCAGACGCCAACAGGGGGCTGGAGAGACCCAGTACTTC.

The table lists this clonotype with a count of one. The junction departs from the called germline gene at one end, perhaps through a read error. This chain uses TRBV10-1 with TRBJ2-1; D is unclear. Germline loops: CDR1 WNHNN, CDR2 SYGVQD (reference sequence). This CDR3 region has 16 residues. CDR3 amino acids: CVSSESTRRRHNEQFF. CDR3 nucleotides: TGCGTCAGCAGTGAGTCGACGAGACGTAGACACAATGAGCAGTTCTTC.

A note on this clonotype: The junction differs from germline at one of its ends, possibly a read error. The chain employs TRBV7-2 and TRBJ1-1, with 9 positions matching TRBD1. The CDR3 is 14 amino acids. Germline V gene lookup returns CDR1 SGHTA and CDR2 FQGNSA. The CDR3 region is CASSQGQGHTETFF. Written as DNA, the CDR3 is TGTGCCAGCAGCCAAGGACAGGGGCACACTGAAACTTTCTTT. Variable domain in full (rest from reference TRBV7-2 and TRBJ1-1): GAGVSQSPSNKVTEKGKDVELRCDPISGHTALYWYRQSLGQGLEFLIYFQGNSAPDKSGLPSDRFSAERTGGSVSTLTIQRTQQEDSAVYLCASSQGQGHTETFFGQGTRLTVV.

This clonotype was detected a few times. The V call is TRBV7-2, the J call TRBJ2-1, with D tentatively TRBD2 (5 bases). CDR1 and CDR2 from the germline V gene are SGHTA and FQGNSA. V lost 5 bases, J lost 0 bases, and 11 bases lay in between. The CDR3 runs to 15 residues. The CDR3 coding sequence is TGTGCCAGCAGCCCGGTTACTAGCTCCTACAATGAGCAGTTCTTC. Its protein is CASSPVTSSYNEQFF.

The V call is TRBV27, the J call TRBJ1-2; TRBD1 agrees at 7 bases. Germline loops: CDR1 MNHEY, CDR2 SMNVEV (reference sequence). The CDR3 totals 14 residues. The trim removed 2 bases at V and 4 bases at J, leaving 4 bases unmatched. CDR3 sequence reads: CASSLIQGSYGYTF. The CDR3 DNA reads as TGTGCCAGCAGTTTAATACAGGGGAGCTATGGCTACACCTTC.

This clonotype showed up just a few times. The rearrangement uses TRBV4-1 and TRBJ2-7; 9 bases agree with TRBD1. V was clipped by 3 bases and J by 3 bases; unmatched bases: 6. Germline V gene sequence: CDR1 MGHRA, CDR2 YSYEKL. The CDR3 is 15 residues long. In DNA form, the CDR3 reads TGCGCCAGCAGCCAGACCCCGGGACAGGGCTACGAGCAGTACTTC. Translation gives CASSQTPGQGYEQYF.

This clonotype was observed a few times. The DNA of the CDR3 is TGTGCCAGCAGCGGGGGCCCGATTGGGGATACGCAGTATTTT. Amino acid sequence: CASSGGPIGDTQYF. V gene TRBV6-2 or TRBV6-3 combines with J gene TRBJ2-3; D may be TRBD1 or TRBD2 (6 bases each). With 6 bases removed from V and 6 bases from J, the gap between germline ends came to 16 bases. The CDR3 sequence is 14 residues long. The germline V gene encodes CDR1 MNHEY and CDR2 SVGEGT.

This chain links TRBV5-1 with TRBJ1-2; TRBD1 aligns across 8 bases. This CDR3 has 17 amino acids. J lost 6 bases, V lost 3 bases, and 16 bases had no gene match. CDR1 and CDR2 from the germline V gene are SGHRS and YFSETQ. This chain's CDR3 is CASSSSGTGVYSHGYTF. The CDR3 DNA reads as TGCGCCAGCAGCTCATCCGGGACAGGTGTTTATTCCCATGGCTACACCTTC.

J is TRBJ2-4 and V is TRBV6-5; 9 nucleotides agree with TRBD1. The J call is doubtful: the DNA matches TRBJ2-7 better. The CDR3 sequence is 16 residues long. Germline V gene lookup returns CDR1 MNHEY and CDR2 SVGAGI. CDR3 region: CASSLKPGQGSYEQYF. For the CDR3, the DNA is TGTGCCAGCAGTCTAAAACCGGGACAGGGATCCTACGAGCAGTACTTC.

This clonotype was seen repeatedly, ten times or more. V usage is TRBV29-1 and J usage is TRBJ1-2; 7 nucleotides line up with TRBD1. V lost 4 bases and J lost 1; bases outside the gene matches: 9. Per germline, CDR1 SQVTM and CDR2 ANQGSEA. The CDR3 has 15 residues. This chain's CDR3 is CSVGGPGQFNYGYTF. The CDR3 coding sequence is TGCAGCGTTGGGGGACCGGGACAGTTTAACTATGGCTACACCTTC.

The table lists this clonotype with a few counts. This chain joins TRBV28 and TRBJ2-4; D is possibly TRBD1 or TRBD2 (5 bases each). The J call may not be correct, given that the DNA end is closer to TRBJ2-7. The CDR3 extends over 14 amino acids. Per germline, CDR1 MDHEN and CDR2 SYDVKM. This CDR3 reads CASSSPGTLYEQYF. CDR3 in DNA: TGTGCCAGCAGTAGCCCCGGGACCCTCTACGAGCAGTACTTC.